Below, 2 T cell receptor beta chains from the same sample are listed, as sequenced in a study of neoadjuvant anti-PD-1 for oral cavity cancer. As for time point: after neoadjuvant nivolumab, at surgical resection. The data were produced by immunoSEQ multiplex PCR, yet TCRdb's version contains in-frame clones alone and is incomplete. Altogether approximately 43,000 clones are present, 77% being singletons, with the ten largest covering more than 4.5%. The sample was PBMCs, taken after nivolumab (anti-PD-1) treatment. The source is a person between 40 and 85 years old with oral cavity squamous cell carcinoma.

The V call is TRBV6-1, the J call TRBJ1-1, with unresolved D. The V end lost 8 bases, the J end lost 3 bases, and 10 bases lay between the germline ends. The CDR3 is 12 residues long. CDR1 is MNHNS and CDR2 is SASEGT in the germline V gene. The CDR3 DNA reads TGTGCCAGCGGCCCGGGCTACACTGAAGCTTTCTTT. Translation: CASGPGYTEAFF.

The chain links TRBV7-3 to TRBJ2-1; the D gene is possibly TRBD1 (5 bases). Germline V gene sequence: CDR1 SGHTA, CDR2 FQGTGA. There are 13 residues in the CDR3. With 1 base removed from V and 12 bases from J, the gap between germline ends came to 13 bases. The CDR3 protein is CASSLSRVGTQFF. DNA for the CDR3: TGTGCCAGCAGCTTAAGCAGGGTGGGTACGCAGTTCTTC.